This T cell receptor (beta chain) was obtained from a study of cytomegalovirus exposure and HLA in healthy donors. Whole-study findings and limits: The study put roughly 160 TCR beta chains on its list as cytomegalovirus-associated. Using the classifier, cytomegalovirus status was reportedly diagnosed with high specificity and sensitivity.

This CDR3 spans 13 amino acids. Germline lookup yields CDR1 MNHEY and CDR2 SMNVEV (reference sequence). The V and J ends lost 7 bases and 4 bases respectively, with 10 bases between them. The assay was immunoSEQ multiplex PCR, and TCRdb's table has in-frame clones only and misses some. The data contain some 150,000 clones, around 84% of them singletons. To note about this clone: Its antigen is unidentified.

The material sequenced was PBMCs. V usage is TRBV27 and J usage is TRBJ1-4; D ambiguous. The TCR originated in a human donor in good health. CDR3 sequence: CASTWQRNEKLFF. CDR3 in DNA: TGTGCCAGCACTTGGCAGCGTAATGAAAAACTGTTTTTT.